This entry is about one T cell receptor beta chain. Antigen specificity is unknown. The ends lost 3 bases at V and 3 bases at J; junction bases unmatched: 7. The CDR3 has 16 residues. Germline CDR1 is ENHRY and CDR2 is SYGVKD. The data stem from a study of cytomegalovirus exposure and HLA in healthy donors. 13 Jbeta primers and 60 Vbeta primers were used for the PCR. Using immunoSEQ multiplex PCR, the repertoire was profiled, and TCRdb retains in-frame clones only, with some absent. The table shows about 160,000 clones, with approximately 80% occurring only once. Study-level results: Later analysis reportedly placed an Asian-associated ancestry cluster below the roughly 680-donor mean in N-insertions.

The sample comprised PBMCs. This rearrangement joins TRBV10-3 to TRBJ2-3; the match to TRBD2 covers 9 bases. This TCR was sampled from a woman in her fifties or sixties in good health and CMV-seronegative. The CDR3 bases are TGTGCCATCAGTGAAGGGCTAGCGGGGAGTACAGATACGCAGTATTTT. It encodes CAISEGLAGSTDTQYF.